The T cell receptor (beta chain) under discussion was sequenced for a study of regulatory T cells in long-lasting Graves disease. Time point noted: newly diagnosed GD, antithyroid drugs for less than 3 months. Extracted RNA from PBMCs served as the source of the TCR library. The collection involved drawing approximately 9 milliliters of peripheral blood into EDTA tubes. Between the trimmed V and J ends, which lost 6 bases and 4 bases, there was a span of 15 bases. This CDR3 is built from 14 residues. The V gene's germline CDR1 is MNHEY and CDR2 SMNVEV (reference sequence). Through Arm-PCR of CDR3 regions and iRepertoire HTBI primers, TCR beta libraries were built. TCRdb itself ran the multiplex PCR reads through MiXCR, one entry per CDR3 protein. The sample holds over 350,000 distinct CDR3 sequences, approximately 14% seen once. This clonotype was seen many times. The same data also went into a second study, on T cells in Graves' hyperthyroidism and ophthalmopathy.

This specimen consisted of peripheral blood mononuclear cells (PBMCs), obtained at new diagnosis, from a patient treated with antithyroid drugs. The TCR sequence derives from a woman between 50 and 59 years old with Graves disease. The genes are TRBV27 and TRBJ1-1; the D is unclear. The CDR3 region has the DNA TGTGCCAGCAGCCCCGGACCGTGGGGCACTGAAGCTTTCTTT. Encoded protein: CASSPGPWGTEAFF.